This entry describes one T cell receptor (beta chain). Germline CDR1 reads MGHRA; CDR2 reads YSYEKL. The junction had 9 bases not matched to a gene; V was cut back by 2 bases and J by 3 bases. This CDR3 contains 16 residues. This specimen belongs to a study of blood T cell repertoires in COVID-19. The authors' processing: Nucleated cell number was recorded as an estimate derived from reference gene primer amplification. Sequencing was performed with immunoSEQ multiplex PCR; in TCRdb, only in-frame clones are kept and a portion is missing. That table supplies the V and J calls and clone size; D and trimming were determined from the DNA. Of 50,000 to 60,000 clones listed, roughly 90% are singletons.

Specimen: peripheral blood. The genes are TRBV4-1 and TRBJ2-5, with 7 bases matching TRBD2. This TCR derives from a man aged 55 to 70 with active COVID-19. CDR3 loop: CASSQIGGRVKETQYF. The DNA of the CDR3 is TGCGCCAGCAGCCAAATTGGGGGGAGGGTAAAAGAGACCCAGTACTTC.